The clone carrying this TCR beta chain was seen a few times. The CDR3 has 15 amino acids. V was pared by 7 bases and J by 3 bases, with 8 bases of the junction left unmatched. The data belong to a study of early T cells in non-severe SARS-CoV-2 infection. Study background: Sequenced bulk RNA came from whole blood that was unsorted, and chains were unpaired.

Each cDNA molecule carried a unique molecular identifier. TCRdb re-called the 5' RACE reads through MiXCR, storing one row per CDR3 protein. The data show fewer than 70,000 distinct CDR3 sequences, with 3.5% to 6% seen just once and roughly 3.6% held by the top ten. This chain links TRBV12-3 or TRBV12-4 with TRBJ2-7; 11 nucleotides match TRBD1. This specimen consisted of whole blood, obtained at baseline. This clonotype originated in an adult who was a healthcare worker with PCR-confirmed SARS-CoV-2 infection or an uninfected control (not recorded which). The donor label of this sample is uncertain. The CDR3 reads CASTPSGQGVYEQYF. DNA of the CDR3: TGTGCCAGCACTCCCTCGGGACAGGGGGTCTACGAGCAGTACTTC.